These 25 T cell receptor beta chains were all obtained from the same sample, sequenced in a study of blood T cell repertoires in COVID-19. Measured with immunoSEQ multiplex PCR; TCRdb has only the in-frame clones, and not every one. The sample lists approximately 440,000 clones, 90% occurring once. The sample consisted of PBMCs or T cells enriched from blood (not recorded which). Source of these receptors: a man aged 18 to 35 who had recovered from COVID-19.

The CDR3 here is CASSAEIVNQPQHF. The CDR3 DNA reads TGTGCCAGCAGTGCAGAAATCGTCAATCAGCCCCAGCATTTT. The V gene is TRBV2, the J gene TRBJ1-5; D unresolved. The CDR3 is 14 residues long. CDR1 and CDR2 (germline): SNHLY, FYNNEI. V dropped 4 bases and J dropped 3 bases, with 10 bases sitting between them.

V and J are TRBV24-1 and TRBJ1-2; D remains unclear. Germline V gene data show CDR1 as KGHDR and CDR2 as SFDVKD. The length of the CDR3 is 13 residues. The germline V and J ends were trimmed by 4 bases and 5 bases, with 10 bases remaining between them. The CDR3 sequence is CATSDGEWYGYTF. For the CDR3, the DNA is TGTGCCACCAGTGACGGGGAGTGGTATGGCTACACCTTC.

The gene calls are TRBV5-1 and TRBJ1-1; TRBD1 might be the D (5 bases). Germline CDR1 reads SGHRS; CDR2 reads YFSETQ. This CDR3 has 14 amino acids. Trimming took 4 bases from V and 1 from J, leaving 11 bases between them. This CDR3 reads CASSRGDGNTEAFF. Written as DNA, the CDR3 is TGCGCCAGCAGCCGGGGGGACGGGAACACTGAAGCTTTCTTT.

The chain is built from TRBV12-5 and TRBJ2-2; 10 bases align to TRBD2. The germline gives CDR1 LGHNT, CDR2 FRNRAP. CDR3 length: 17 amino acids. The ends lost 1 base at V and 3 bases at J; junction bases unmatched: 5. This CDR3 is CASGLASGSRDTGELFF. CDR3 nucleotide sequence: TGTGCTAGTGGTTTGGCTAGCGGGAGTCGGGACACCGGGGAGCTGTTTTTT. Together with reference TRBV12-5 and TRBJ2-2, the CDR3 gives the full variable domain: DARVTQTPRHKVTEMGQEVTMRCQPILGHNTVFWYRQTMMQGLELLAYFRNRAPLDDSGMPKDRFSAEMPDATLATLKIQPSEPRDSAVYFCASGLASGSRDTGELFFGEGSRLTVL.

This chain connects TRBV2 to TRBJ1-2, with 7 nucleotides matching TRBD1. CDR3 length: 15 amino acids. Germline V CDR1 and CDR2: SNHLY, FYNNEI. Trimming cost V 11 bases and J 8 bases; bases outside gene matches: 20. The CDR3 bases are TGTGCCGGGGAGGAGACAGGGATGCCGTTGGCGGGCTACACCTTC. It codes for CAGEETGMPLAGYTF.

The genes are TRBV27 and TRBJ1-5; the match to TRBD1 covers 11 bases. This CDR3 comprises 17 residues. The germline CDR1 and CDR2 sequences are MNHEY and SMNVEV (reference sequence). With 6 bases clipped from V and 3 bases from J, the junction kept 10 bases outside the gene matches. The CDR3 nucleotides are TGTGCCAGCAGGCCGGACAGGGGGCGATCCCTCAATCAGCCCCAGCATTTT. It yields the protein CASRPDRGRSLNQPQHF.

Concerning this clone itself: Within the sample, other DNA sequences also encode this same CDR3. V gene TRBV3-1 (or the pseudogene TRBV3-2) combines with J gene TRBJ2-7; maybe TRBD1 (6 bases). This CDR3 has 14 residues. The V gene lost 4 bases and the J gene lost 2 bases, with 12 bases spanning the gap. The germline V gene encodes CDR1 LGHDT and CDR2 YNNKEL (reference sequence). The CDR3 DNA reads TGTGCCAGCAGCCCTGGAGCAGGGGCCTACGAGCAGTACTTC. Translated, it gives CASSPGAGAYEQYF.

The rearrangement uses TRBV28 and TRBJ1-6, with D unresolved. Between the trimmed V and J ends, which lost 5 bases and 0 bases, there was a span of 17 bases. CDR1 is MDHEN and CDR2 is SYDVKM in the germline V gene. The CDR3 totals 18 residues. This CDR3 is CASSAFYTQSSYNSPLHF. The CDR3, as DNA: TGTGCCAGCAGTGCCTTTTACACCCAAAGCTCCTATAATTCACCCCTCCACTTT.

The J gene is TRBJ1-2, the V gene TRBV18, with 7 nucleotides matching TRBD1. Trimming took 3 bases from V and 5 from J; bases not matched to a gene: 3. The CDR3 consists of 13 residues. Germline V gene data show CDR1 as KGHSH and CDR2 as LQKENI. CDR3 residues: CASSPGTAYGYTF. The CDR3, as DNA: TGTGCCAGCTCACCCGGGACAGCTTATGGCTACACCTTC.

The chain uses TRBV4-1 and TRBJ2-7; D is possibly TRBD1 (5 bases). Trimming cost V 0 bases and J 2 bases, with 11 bases left between them. CDR1 MGHRA and CDR2 YSYEKL come from the germline V gene. The CDR3 totals 15 residues. The CDR3: CASSQDGAETYEQYF. The CDR3 region has the DNA TGCGCCAGCAGCCAAGATGGGGCCGAAACCTACGAGCAGTACTTC.

This clone was picked up one time. V and J are TRBV2 and TRBJ2-2; TRBD2 aligns across 7 bases. This CDR3 is built from 15 residues. CDR1 is SNHLY and CDR2 is FYNNEI in the germline V gene. Losses at the gene ends were 2 bases for V and 4 bases for J; bases not matched to a gene: 4. As DNA, the CDR3 is TGTGCCAGCAGTGAACGGGGGGAGGGCACCGGGGAGCTGTTTTTT. Protein product: CASSERGEGTGELFF.

V and J are TRBV3-1 (or the pseudogene TRBV3-2) and TRBJ2-5; 7 bases fit TRBD1. The CDR3 spans 14 residues. The germline V gene encodes CDR1 LGHDT and CDR2 YNNKEL (reference sequence). J lost 4 bases, V lost 0 bases, and 2 bases had no gene match. In DNA form, the CDR3 reads TGTGCCAGCAGCCAAGAAGGGGGCGGAGAGACCCAGTACTTC. Its translation is CASSQEGGGETQYF.

In regard to this clone: It is likely a read error: a sequence one base away is far more abundant. The identical CDR3 is also encoded by other nucleotide sequences in the sample. This chain links TRBV2 with TRBJ1-1; TRBD1 agrees at 8 bases. Per germline, CDR1 SNHLY and CDR2 FYNNEI. The CDR3 is made up of 13 amino acids. J lost 1 base, V lost 6 bases, and 1 base had no gene match. The CDR3 protein is CASSDRGNTEAFF. In DNA, the CDR3 is TGTGCCAGCAGCGACAGGGGGAACACTGAAGCTTTCTTT.

The V gene is TRBV7-9, the J gene TRBJ2-1; D perhaps matches TRBD2 (6 bases). V was clipped by 8 bases and J by 7 bases, with 18 bases between them. CDR3 length: 14 amino acids. Germline values: CDR1 SEHNR, CDR2 FQNEAQ (reference sequence). Here the CDR3 reads CASGKTTGGNEQFF. CDR3 sequence (DNA): TGTGCCAGCGGTAAAACTACCGGAGGGAATGAGCAGTTCTTC. Complete variable domain (other parts from reference TRBV7-9 and TRBJ2-1): DTGVSQNPRHKITKRGQNVTFRCDPISEHNRLYWYRQTLGQGPEFLTYFQNEAQLEKSRLLSDRFSAERPKGSFSTLEIQRTEQGDSAMYLCASGKTTGGNEQFFGPGTRLTVL.

V is TRBV7-8 and J is TRBJ2-7; 8 positions match TRBD2. The V gene's germline CDR1 is SGHVS and CDR2 FQNEAQ. The V gene end was trimmed by 1 base and the J gene end by 5 bases; junction bases not matched to a gene: 7. The CDR3 extends over 15 amino acids. The CDR3 sequence is CASSLVPGLGDEQYF. The DNA for the CDR3 is TGTGCCAGCAGCTTAGTCCCGGGACTAGGAGACGAGCAGTACTTC.

This clone was seen only a few times. The rearrangement uses TRBV19 and TRBJ2-2, with TRBD1 as a possible D gene (5 bases). V gave up 5 bases and J gave up 3 bases, with 19 bases separating them. CDR3 length: 17 amino acids. The V gene's germline CDR1 is LNHDA and CDR2 SQIVND (reference sequence). The CDR3 spells CASSQTANPRDTGELFF. Written as DNA, the CDR3 is TGTGCCAGTAGTCAGACAGCGAACCCGAGAGACACCGGGGAGCTGTTTTTT.

This clone was recorded only once. V gene TRBV28 combines with J gene TRBJ2-7; 12 positions agree with TRBD2. Germline values: CDR1 MDHEN, CDR2 SYDVKM. This CDR3 is built from 16 residues. J lost 5 bases, V lost 5 bases, and 10 bases had no gene match. Here the CDR3 reads CASSPRLAGVSDEQYF. CDR3 bases: TGTGCCAGCAGTCCCCGACTAGCGGGAGTTAGCGACGAGCAGTACTTC.

V and J are TRBV3-1 (or the pseudogene TRBV3-2) and TRBJ2-7; possibly TRBD1 for D (6 bases). The CDR3 is made up of 13 amino acids. V lost 1 base to trimming and J lost 4 bases, with 8 bases between them. Germline V gene sequence: CDR1 LGHDT, CDR2 YNNKEL (reference sequence). The DNA of the CDR3 is TGTGCCAGCAGCCAAGGACAGGAATACGAGCAGTACTTC. This translates into CASSQGQEYEQYF.

The chain couples TRBV6-5 to TRBJ2-3; 7 nucleotides match TRBD1. The germline gives CDR1 MNHEY, CDR2 SVGAGI. CDR3 length equals 15 residues. Trimming cost V 2 bases and J 5 bases; bases outside gene matches: 7. CDR3 in amino acids: CASSYQGQSRDTQYF. CDR3 in DNA: TGTGCCAGCAGTTACCAGGGACAGTCGCGAGATACGCAGTATTTT.

This chain joins TRBV27 and TRBJ1-5, with a possible D match to TRBD1 (5 bases). This CDR3 is 12 amino acids long. Trimming stripped 6 bases from V and 5 bases from J, with 8 bases between. Per germline, CDR1 MNHEY and CDR2 SMNVEV (reference sequence). Here the CDR3 reads CASSPRDQPQHF. CDR3 nucleotide sequence: TGTGCCAGCAGCCCCAGGGATCAGCCCCAGCATTTT.

The genes are TRBV2 and TRBJ2-1; 12 positions agree with TRBD2. Germline V gene sequence: CDR1 SNHLY, CDR2 FYNNEI. This CDR3 contains 13 residues. Losses at the gene ends were 6 bases for V and 6 bases for J; bases not matched to a gene: 0. In DNA, the CDR3 is TGTGCCAGCAGACTAGCGGGAGGCAATGAGCAGTTCTTC. Encoded protein: CASRLAGGNEQFF.

This rearrangement joins TRBV2 to TRBJ2-7; D is possibly TRBD1 (6 bases). Germline CDR1 reads SNHLY; CDR2 reads FYNNEI. This CDR3 is 12 amino acids long. V shed 3 bases and J shed 5 bases, with 8 bases lying between them. The CDR3, as DNA: TGTGCCAGCAGTGATAACAGGGACGAGCAGTACTTC. Its translation: CASSDNRDEQYF.

The chain links TRBV7-8 to TRBJ2-5; TRBD1 is a possible D gene (5 bases). The germline V and J ends were trimmed by 7 bases and 5 bases, with 14 bases remaining between them. The CDR3 loop spans 13 amino acids. Looked up from germline, CDR1 is SGHVS and CDR2 is FQNEAQ. The CDR3 DNA sequence: TGTGCCAGCAAACCCAGGGTCGGGGAGACCCAGTACTTC. Its translation is CASKPRVGETQYF.

V and J are TRBV19 and TRBJ1-3, with TRBD1 matching 8 bases. Germline loops: CDR1 LNHDA, CDR2 SQIVND (reference sequence). V was clipped by 9 bases and J by 0 bases; unmatched bases: 10. The CDR3 sequence is 16 residues long. This chain's CDR3 is CASRHRGIDSGNTIYF. The CDR3 DNA sequence: TGTGCCAGCCGTCACAGGGGGATCGACTCTGGAAACACCATATATTTT.

This clone was seen a handful of times. The V call is TRBV5-4, the J call TRBJ2-2, with TRBD1 matching over 7 bases. The CDR3 extends over 15 amino acids. Unmatched junction bases numbered 8, after V lost 5 bases and J lost 4 bases. Germline lookup yields CDR1 SGHNT and CDR2 YYREEE (reference sequence). The CDR3 loop is CASRAGTAVTGELFF. The CDR3 nucleotides are TGTGCCAGCAGGGCCGGGACAGCGGTCACCGGGGAGCTGTTTTTT.